This record looks at one T cell receptor beta chain sequence and its context. Its antigen remains unidentified. The same CDR3 can be traced to other DNA sequences in this sample. The data are from a study of cytomegalovirus exposure and HLA in healthy donors. Study at large: The approximately 130 validation repertoires were reported in a later analysis to have been generated on the same platform as the roughly 720 first-cohort repertoires.

The data were produced by immunoSEQ multiplex PCR, yet TCRdb's version contains in-frame clones alone and is incomplete. The sample records some 170,000 clones, 80% to 85% being singletons. Findings and caveats of the study: In vitro work confirmed that three CMV-associated chains recognize CMV antigens. Altogether, 160 or so TCR beta chains were recorded as cytomegalovirus-associated.

The CDR3 is made up of 13 amino acids. V gave up 8 bases and J gave up 4 bases; unmatched junction bases: 3. Germline CDR1 reads MDHEN; CDR2 reads SYDVKM. The clonotype was recovered from a man between 25 and 39 years old in good health and CMV-seropositive. This sequence joins TRBV28 and TRBJ2-2; 8 nucleotides line up with TRBD1. The material sequenced was PBMCs. The CDR3 spells CASSTGGTGELFF. CDR3 bases: TGTGCCAGCTCCACAGGGGGCACCGGGGAGCTGTTTTTT.